The present T cell receptor (beta chain) was sequenced within a study of control samples from healthy donors and cancer patients. V was pared by 8 bases and J by 11 bases, with 8 bases of the junction left unmatched. Looked up from germline, CDR1 is SNHLY and CDR2 is FYNNEI. The CDR3 length is 12 residues. Measured with immunoSEQ multiplex PCR; TCRdb has only the in-frame clones, and not every one. The table shows around 94,000 clones, with about 91% occurring only once. The J gene is TRBJ1-4, the V gene TRBV2; 7 bases map to TRBD1. The sequencing input was blood. The source of this sequence is a woman aged 18-30 years in good health. The chain's CDR3 is CASRWDRGKLFF. Here the CDR3 DNA reads TGTGCCAGCCGCTGGGACAGAGGGAAACTGTTTTTT. The full variable domain, with the rest looked up from reference TRBV2 and TRBJ1-4, is EPEVTQTPSHQVTQMGQEVILRCVPISNHLYFYWYRQILGQKVEFLVSFYNNEISEKSEIFDDQFSVERPDGSNFTLKIRSTKLEDSAMYFCASRWDRGKLFFGSGTQLSVL.